Shown below are 23 T cell receptor beta chains from a single sample sequenced in a study of cytomegalovirus exposure and HLA in healthy donors. PCR involved 60 Vbeta and 13 Jbeta primers. TCRdb's copy holds only in-frame clones and misses some; the assay was immunoSEQ multiplex PCR. The data show roughly 180,000 clones, about three quarters seen once. What was sequenced was PBMCs. The receptors shown here come from a female donor in good health and CMV-seronegative.

This clone was seen only a few times. The chain combines TRBV6-5 with TRBJ1-5; no clear D gene. CDR1 and CDR2 from the germline V gene are MNHEY and SVGAGI. The CDR3 loop spans 13 amino acids. Trimming stripped 8 bases from V and 4 bases from J, with 12 bases between. This CDR3 is CASGQVRNQPQHF. The CDR3 DNA sequence: TGTGCCAGCGGTCAGGTACGGAATCAGCCCCAGCATTTT.

The rearrangement uses TRBV5-1 and TRBJ2-1, with a possible D match to TRBD1 (6 bases). CDR3 length: 16 amino acids. Germline lookup yields CDR1 SGHRS and CDR2 YFSETQ. Trimming shortened V by 0 bases and J by 2 bases, and 12 bases separated the two germline ends. CDR3 DNA: TGCGCCAGCAGCTTGGTGGGGGCATCCCCCTACAATGAGCAGTTCTTC. Residues: CASSLVGASPYNEQFF.

This clone was counted between two and nine times. This rearrangement joins TRBV4-2 to TRBJ2-1; 7 nucleotides agree with TRBD2. Germline trimming cut 2 bases from V and 8 bases from J; bases unmatched to any gene: 15. The CDR3 is 17 residues long. CDR1 and CDR2 (germline): LGHNA, YNFKEQ. CDR3 loop: CASSQSSGGSGGDEQFF. CDR3 nucleotides: TGTGCCAGCAGCCAATCGAGCGGCGGGAGCGGTGGGGATGAGCAGTTCTTC.

The chain couples TRBV10-2 to TRBJ2-1, with 9 bases matching TRBD2. Unmatched junction bases numbered 3, after V lost 0 bases and J lost 6 bases. The CDR3 extends over 15 amino acids. Germline-derived CDR1 and CDR2 are WSHSY and SAAADI. CDR3 DNA: TGCGCCAGCAGTGAGTCAGGACTAGCGAGCAATGAGCAGTTCTTC. Amino acids: CASSESGLASNEQFF.

The chain recombines TRBV4-2 with TRBJ1-2; 9 bases are shared with TRBD1. The V gene's germline CDR1 is LGHNA and CDR2 YNFKEQ. V was clipped by 1 base and J by 4 bases; unmatched bases: 7. This CDR3 is built from 16 residues. The CDR3 here is CASSQVQDRGAYGYTF. For the CDR3, the DNA is TGTGCCAGCAGCCAAGTTCAGGACAGGGGAGCCTATGGCTACACCTTC.

The V gene is TRBV18, the J gene TRBJ2-7; 9 nucleotides align to TRBD1. There are 16 residues in the CDR3. CDR1 is KGHSH and CDR2 is LQKENI in the germline V gene. J lost 1 base, V lost 5 bases, and 9 bases had no gene match. DNA of the CDR3: TGTGCCAGCTCAAAGATAACCGGGACAGGGTCCTACGAGCAGTACTTC. Its protein product is CASSKITGTGSYEQYF. The full variable domain, in which reference TRBV18 and TRBJ2-7 provide the parts outside the CDR3, is NAGVMQNPRHLVRRRGQEARLRCSPMKGHSHVYWYRQLPEEGLKFMVYLQKENIIDESGMPKERFSAEFPKEGPSILRIQQVVRGDSAAYFCASSKITGTGSYEQYFGPGTRLTVT.

The genes are TRBV7-3 and TRBJ2-1, with TRBD2 matching over 11 bases. Germline CDR1 SGHTA, CDR2 FQGTGA. The CDR3 loop spans 18 amino acids. With 4 bases clipped from V and 0 bases from J, the junction kept 8 bases outside the gene matches. The CDR3 sequence is CASSSNHLAGGSYNEQFF. In DNA form, the CDR3 reads TGTGCCAGCAGCTCGAACCACCTAGCGGGAGGCTCCTACAATGAGCAGTTCTTC.

The rearrangement links TRBV6-1 to TRBJ2-7; TRBD1 aligns across 7 bases. From germline, CDR1 is MNHNS and CDR2 SASEGT. This CDR3 is built from 11 residues. V shed 2 bases and J 11 bases; nucleotides not matched to a gene: 3. The CDR3 nucleotides are TGTGCCAGCAGTGAAAAGGGGGCGGAGTACTTC. It codes for CASSEKGAEYF.

V and J are TRBV19 and TRBJ1-1, with 7 bases aligning to TRBD1. From germline, CDR1 is LNHDA and CDR2 SQIVND (reference sequence). V trimming: 5 bases; J trimming: 1 base; junction bases outside the gene matches: 13. The CDR3 runs 17 residues. The CDR3 loop reads CASSDPRQGAGNTEAFF. Written as DNA, the CDR3 is TGTGCCAGTAGTGATCCCCGACAGGGTGCGGGGAACACTGAAGCTTTCTTT.

Only one count was recorded for this clone. The chain uses TRBV28 and TRBJ1-3, with 10 positions matching TRBD1. The junction had 5 bases not matched to a gene; V was cut back by 4 bases and J by 5 bases. Germline V gene sequence: CDR1 MDHEN, CDR2 SYDVKM. This CDR3 region has 15 residues. CDR3 DNA sequence: TGTGCCAGCAGTTCCCTGGGACAGGGGCGAAACACCATATATTTT. It specifies CASSSLGQGRNTIYF.

CDR3 sequence reads: CAWSVPLRGNTEAFF. Written as DNA, the CDR3 is TGTGCCTGGAGTGTGCCCCTCAGGGGAAACACTGAAGCTTTCTTT. The rearrangement joins TRBV30 to TRBJ1-1; D is perhaps TRBD1 (6 bases). Germline assignment: CDR1 GTSNPN and CDR2 SVGIG (reference sequence). V gave up 0 bases and J gave up 2 bases, with 13 bases separating them. This CDR3 region has 15 residues. The full variable domain, with the rest looked up from reference TRBV30 and TRBJ1-1, is SQTIHQWPATLVQPVGSPLSLECTVEGTSNPNLYWYRQAAGRGLQLLFYSVGIGQISSEVPQNLSASRPQDRQFILSSKKLLLSDSGFYLCAWSVPLRGNTEAFFGQGTRLTVV.

Comments on this clone: At one boundary the junction diverges from the germline segment, which might be a read error. The chain couples TRBV9 to TRBJ2-2; TRBD2 matches 11 bases. The germline V gene has CDR1 SGDLS and CDR2 YYNGEE. This CDR3 has 18 amino acids. CDR3 coding DNA: TGTGCCAGCAGCGTAGGACTAGCGGGAAGTGCGAACACCGGAGAGCTGTTTTTT. Residues: CASSVGLAGSANTGELFF. The complete variable domain, with remaining parts taken from reference TRBV9 and TRBJ2-2, reads DSGVTQTPKHLITATGQRVTLRCSPRSGDLSVYWYQQSLDQGLQFLIQYYNGEERAKGNILERFSAQQFPDLHSELNLSSLELGDSALYFCASSVGLAGSANTGELFFGEGSRLTVL.

This chain uses TRBV27 with TRBJ2-7; TRBD1 agrees at 10 bases. After removal of 5 bases from V and 2 bases from J, the junction contained 3 bases not matched to a gene. CDR1 and CDR2 from the germline V gene are MNHEY and SMNVEV (reference sequence). The CDR3 loop spans 14 amino acids. The CDR3 here is CASSRQGATYEQYF. In DNA form, the CDR3 reads TGTGCCAGCAGTCGACAGGGGGCGACCTACGAGCAGTACTTC.

This chain uses TRBV7-2 with TRBJ2-3, with D tentatively TRBD1 (5 bases). The germline V and J ends were trimmed by 1 base and 4 bases, with 9 bases remaining between them. From germline, CDR1 is SGHTA and CDR2 FQGNSA. This CDR3 is built from 14 residues. The CDR3 DNA follows: TGTGCCAGCAGCTTAGGTCCAGGGCCAGATACGCAGTATTTT. Translated, it gives CASSLGPGPDTQYF. Using reference TRBV7-2 and TRBJ2-3 for the parts outside the CDR3, the full variable domain is GAGVSQSPSNKVTEKGKDVELRCDPISGHTALYWYRQSLGQGLEFLIYFQGNSAPDKSGLPSDRFSAERTGGSVSTLTIQRTQQEDSAVYLCASSLGPGPDTQYFGPGTRLTVL.

The chain joins TRBV30 to TRBJ1-4; D is ambiguous. CDR1 is GTSNPN and CDR2 is SVGIG in the germline V gene (reference sequence). With 0 bases removed from V and 4 bases from J, the gap between germline ends came to 15 bases. CDR3 length: 16 amino acids. Here the CDR3 DNA reads TGTGCCTGGAGTGTAAAGTGGGCGGGCGATAATGAAAAACTGTTTTTT. It translates to CAWSVKWAGDNEKLFF.

V usage is TRBV7-2 and J usage is TRBJ2-5, with 9 bases matching TRBD2. J lost 2 bases, V lost 5 bases, and 6 bases had no gene match. The CDR3 length is 15 residues. Germline lookup yields CDR1 SGHTA and CDR2 FQGNSA. CDR3 nucleotides: TGTGCCAGCAGCCCACTAGCGGGTAGACAAGAGACCCAGTACTTC. It yields the protein CASSPLAGRQETQYF. The full variable domain, rest sourced from reference TRBV7-2 and TRBJ2-5, is GAGVSQSPSNKVTEKGKDVELRCDPISGHTALYWYRQSLGQGLEFLIYFQGNSAPDKSGLPSDRFSAERTGGSVSTLTIQRTQQEDSAVYLCASSPLAGRQETQYFGPGTRLLVL.

The chain recombines TRBV7-9 with TRBJ2-7, with TRBD2 matching 8 bases. Losses at the gene ends were 1 base for V and 3 bases for J; bases not matched to a gene: 11. The CDR3 is made up of 17 amino acids. Germline CDR1 SEHNR, CDR2 FQNEAQ (reference sequence). The CDR3 nucleotides are TGTGCCAGCAGCTTAGATCCGCTTCAGCGGGAGCGCTACGAGCAGTACTTC. Its translation: CASSLDPLQRERYEQYF. The variable domain in full, with the rest retrieved from reference TRBV7-9 and TRBJ2-7, is DTGVSQNPRHKITKRGQNVTFRCDPISEHNRLYWYRQTLGQGPEFLTYFQNEAQLEKSRLLSDRFSAERPKGSFSTLEIQRTEQGDSAMYLCASSLDPLQRERYEQYFGPGTRLTVT.

This clone was recorded a few times. V and J are TRBV28 and TRBJ1-4; 7 nucleotides match TRBD1. Germline CDR1 reads MDHEN; CDR2 reads SYDVKM. This CDR3 contains 16 residues. V dropped 5 bases and J dropped 4; count of bases not matched to a gene: 10. The CDR3 here is CASSSGTVQINEKLFF. In DNA, the CDR3 is TGTGCCAGCAGTAGTGGGACAGTTCAAATTAATGAAAAACTGTTTTTT.

V and J are TRBV19 and TRBJ2-2; 11 nucleotides align to TRBD1. Germline CDR1 reads LNHDA; CDR2 reads SQIVND (reference sequence). This CDR3 is built from 16 residues. J lost 2 bases, V lost 6 bases, and 5 bases had no gene match. The chain's CDR3 is CASRTGTGGNTGELFF. For the CDR3, the DNA is TGTGCCAGTAGGACGGGGACAGGGGGTAACACCGGGGAGCTGTTTTTT. Combining the CDR3 with reference TRBV19 and TRBJ2-2 gives the whole variable domain DGGITQSPKYLFRKEGQNVTLSCEQNLNHDAMYWYRQDPGQGLRLIYYSQIVNDFQKGDIAEGYSVSREKKESFPLTVTSAQKNPTAFYLCASRTGTGGNTGELFFGEGSRLTVL.

This clone was seen only a few times. The gene calls are TRBV28 and TRBJ2-1, with a weak D call TRBD2 (6 bases). This CDR3 is built from 17 residues. The V and J ends lost 2 bases and 1 base respectively, with 15 bases between them. Germline values: CDR1 MDHEN, CDR2 SYDVKM. CDR3 residues: CASSLTVIAASYNEQFF. CDR3 DNA: TGTGCCAGCAGTTTAACGGTCATAGCGGCTTCCTACAATGAGCAGTTCTTC.

V is TRBV4-2 and J is TRBJ2-3; 9 bases are a match to TRBD1. The germline V gene encodes CDR1 LGHNA and CDR2 YNFKEQ. The CDR3 runs to 15 residues. V was pared by 6 bases and J by 2 bases, with 6 bases of the junction left unmatched. The CDR3 is CASRDRGGHTDTQYF. For the CDR3, the DNA is TGTGCCAGCAGGGACAGGGGTGGGCACACAGATACGCAGTATTTT.

The rearrangement links TRBV19 to TRBJ1-5, with 8 bases matching TRBD1. Per germline, CDR1 LNHDA and CDR2 SQIVND (reference sequence). Trimming took 2 bases from V and 0 from J; bases not matched to a gene: 3. CDR3 size: 16 residues. The CDR3 loop is CASSIQGAYSNQPQHF. The CDR3 DNA sequence: TGTGCCAGTAGTATACAGGGGGCATATAGCAATCAGCCCCAGCATTTT.

This clone has a handful of counts. V is TRBV16 and J is TRBJ1-1; D is ambiguous. CDR1 is KGHSY, CDR2 FQNENV, per germline. Trimming cost V 1 base and J 7 bases, with 10 bases left between them. The CDR3 totals 13 residues. DNA for the CDR3: TGTGCCAGCAGCCAATTGGGCACCAGTGAAGCTTTCTTT. The encoded protein is CASSQLGTSEAFF.